One sample yielded the 7 T cell receptor beta chains listed below, sequenced in a study of radiation and T cells in renal cell carcinoma. TCRdb's copy holds only in-frame clones and misses some; the assay was immunoSEQ multiplex PCR. The sample shows some 120,000 clones, approximately 75% of them seen only once. As to time point: blood 2 weeks post-SBRT. Sample treatment: 15 Gy SBRT to primary tumor, nephrectomy 4 weeks later. The sequencing here drew on blood, taken from a patient whose treatment included radiotherapy and nephrectomy. These receptors all stem from a woman aged 55-69 years with renal cell carcinoma.

J is TRBJ2-5 and V is TRBV2; the D gene is possibly TRBD2 (6 bases). Trimming left V 7 bases short and J 2 bases short, with 11 bases between. In germline, CDR1 is SNHLY, CDR2 FYNNEI. There are 13 residues in the CDR3. Written as DNA, the CDR3 is TGTGCCAGCACTGTGGGACTTCAAGAGACCCAGTACTTC. It specifies CASTVGLQETQYF.

The V call is TRBV7-9, the J call TRBJ2-7; no clear D gene. Germline assignment: CDR1 SEHNR and CDR2 FQNEAQ (reference sequence). Trimming shortened V by 1 base and J by 5 bases, and 9 bases separated the two germline ends. The length of the CDR3 is 13 residues. The CDR3 bases are TGTGCCAGCAGCTTAGGTGGGTTCGACGAGCAGTACTTC. Amino acids: CASSLGGFDEQYF. The complete variable domain, with remaining parts taken from reference TRBV7-9 and TRBJ2-7, reads DTGVSQNPRHKITKRGQNVTFRCDPISEHNRLYWYRQTLGQGPEFLTYFQNEAQLEKSRLLSDRFSAERPKGSFSTLEIQRTEQGDSAMYLCASSLGGFDEQYFGPGTRLTVT.

The chain uses TRBV18 and TRBJ1-3; TRBD1 matches at 9 bases. Looked up from germline, CDR1 is KGHSH and CDR2 is LQKENI. The ends lost 3 bases at V and 4 bases at J; junction bases unmatched: 13. The CDR3 is made up of 18 amino acids. The CDR3 bases are TGTGCCAGCTCACCGCGGTCGACAGGGGGTTCGGGAGGAAACACCATATATTTT. Residues: CASSPRSTGGSGGNTIYF.

The genes are TRBV7-8 and TRBJ2-3, with a weak D call TRBD2 (6 bases). The CDR3 runs 15 residues. Germline V gene lookup returns CDR1 SGHVS and CDR2 FQNEAQ. Trimming cost V 2 bases and J 1 base, with 10 bases left between them. For the CDR3, the DNA is TGTGCCAGCAGCTTAACGGGAGCGGGCACAGATACGCAGTATTTT. Amino acids: CASSLTGAGTDTQYF. The variable domain in full, with the rest retrieved from reference TRBV7-8 and TRBJ2-3, is GAGVSQSPRYKVAKRGQDVALRCDPISGHVSLFWYQQALGQGPEFLTYFQNEAQLDKSGLPSDRFFAERPEGSVSTLKIQRTQQEDSAVYLCASSLTGAGTDTQYFGPGTRLTVL.

This chain connects TRBV5-1 to TRBJ2-5; D is uncertain. Gene TRBJ2-7 matches the end of the DNA better, so the J call may be wrong. This CDR3 contains 15 residues. Germline V lookup: CDR1 SGHRS, CDR2 YFSETQ. CDR3 coding DNA: TGCGCCAGCAGCTTGGACGGCTCCTACTCCTACGAGCAGTACTTC. This gives the protein CASSLDGSYSYEQYF.

This clone came up once. CDR3 amino acids: CASSPDAVNYGYTF. For the CDR3, the DNA is TGTGCCAGCTCACCAGATGCCGTTAACTATGGCTACACCTTC. V gene TRBV18 combines with J gene TRBJ1-2; no firm D call. CDR1 KGHSH and CDR2 LQKENI come from the germline V gene. Trimming removed 2 bases at V and 1 base at J, with 8 bases between. The CDR3 has 14 amino acids.

This chain uses TRBV28 with TRBJ1-1, with D uncertain. Germline lookup yields CDR1 MDHEN and CDR2 SYDVKM. CDR3 length: 16 amino acids. V was pared by 5 bases and J by 1 base, with 17 bases between. The CDR3 coding sequence is TGTGCCAGCAGTCCTAAGCCCAACAGAAAGAACACTGAAGCTTTCTTT. This translates into CASSPKPNRKNTEAFF.